Listed below are T cell receptor beta chains from one sample, sequenced in a study of untreated major depressive disorder. The protocol was immunoSEQ multiplex PCR, while the TCRdb copy is restricted to in-frame clones and leaves out a portion. Of tens of thousands of clones in the sample, 89% were seen once. Source material: CD4+ T cells from PBMCs. The receptors were sampled from a woman in her forties in good health. CDR3s include the opening cysteine and the closing phenylalanine or tryptophan. Each record gives: D gene, V gene, J gene, clone size, CDR3 DNA, CDR3 protein. The D gene is left open where the match is weak. The listing skips clone size in some rows; elsewhere it reads once, few, many or a size class.

.	TRBV25-1	TRBJ1-2	.	TGTGCCAGCAGTGACTCCCGTAAATTGGACCGTAACTTTGGCTACACCTTC	CASSDSRKLDRNFGYTF
.	TRBV4-3	TRBJ1-5	.	TGCGCCAGCAGCCAAGGGCCAACTCAGCCCCAGCATTTT	CASSQGPTQPQHF
.	TRBV27	TRBJ1-2	.	TGTGCCAGCAGTTTAAAATTCATGGGCTATGGCTACACCTTC	CASSLKFMGYGYTF
.	TRBV7-2	TRBJ1-5	.	TGTGCCAGCAGCTATCCAGGGAGCAATCAGCCCCAGCATTTT	CASSYPGSNQPQHF
TRBD1	TRBV5-1	TRBJ1-2	few	TGCGCCAGCAGAGAGAACCTACAGGGGTTCTATGGCTACACCTTC	CASRENLQGFYGYTF
.	TRBV7-9	TRBJ1-5	.	TGTGCCAGCAGCCCAAATCAAAATCAGCCCCAGCATTTT	CASSPNQNQPQHF
TRBD1	TRBV7-2	TRBJ2-2	.	TGTGCCAGCAGACCGACAGGGGCGGGCACCGGGGAGCTGTTTTTT	CASRPTGAGTGELFF
.	TRBV23-1	TRBJ1-1	.	TGCGCCAGCTCGACGCAGGGCCCTGAAGCTTTCTTT	CASSTQGPEAFF
.	TRBV28	TRBJ2-7	.	TGTGCCAGCAGCCCGGGTTTTCTCGGGGCAGGGTTATCCTACGAGCAGTACTTC	CASSPGFLGAGLSYEQYF
TRBD2	TRBV2	TRBJ2-3	.	TGTGCCAGCAGTGGACCCGGGCCGGGACTAGCGGGGGACACAGATACGCAGTATTTT	CASSGPGPGLAGDTDTQYF
.	TRBV5-4	TRBJ1-6	few	TGTGCCAGCAGCTCTCCCACTTCCGGGAGGGGGGGATCACCCCTCCACTTT	CASSSPTSGRGGSPLHF
.	TRBV6-6	TRBJ1-2	.	TGTGCCAGCAGGGAAACCGGGACCACTGGTGGCTACACCTTC	CASRETGTTGGYTF
.	TRBV7-2	TRBJ1-5	.	TGTGCCAGCAGCTCAATGAGCAATCAGCCCCAGCATTTT	CASSSMSNQPQHF
.	TRBV28	TRBJ2-5	.	TGTGCCAGCAATCCCCCTTGGACCCGTTCCCCAGGGGAGACCCAGTACTTC	CASNPPWTRSPGETQYF
.	TRBV28	TRBJ2-3	.	TGTGCCAGCAGTTTATCCGGGACGACGGGTACGCAGTATTTT	CASSLSGTTGTQYF
.	TRBV11-2	TRBJ1-4	once	TGTGCCAGCAGCTTAGGAGGGGGGGCTTCTAATGAAAAACTGTTTTTT	CASSLGGGASNEKLFF
.	TRBV6-5	TRBJ1-2	.	TGTGCCAGCAGTTATTCAGGGGCCGGCTACACCTTC	CASSYSGAGYTF
.	TRBV6-6	TRBJ1-2	.	TGTGCCGCAACCCCCGGGAGTCCTTTGGGCTACACCTTC	CAATPGSPLGYTF
.	TRBV9	TRBJ1-2	.	TGTGCCAGCAGCGCGGAGAAGTTCTATGGCTACACCTTC	CASSAEKFYGYTF
.	TRBV2	TRBJ1-5	.	TGTGCCAGCAGTGTGGGTGACAGAAGGGGCAATCAGCCCCAGCATTTT	CASSVGDRRGNQPQHF
.	TRBV28	TRBJ1-5	.	TGTGCCAGCAGAGTCCCACAGGGAAAGGGCAATCAGCCCCAGCATTTT	CASRVPQGKGNQPQHF
TRBD1	TRBV6-5	TRBJ1-1	.	TGTGCCAGCAGCGAATCTGGACAGGGCATCGATGAAGCTTTCTTT	CASSESGQGIDEAFF
TRBD1	TRBV4-2	TRBJ1-2	.	TGTGCCAGCAGCCAAGATACACAGGGGGCTAGGGGCTACACCTTC	CASSQDTQGARGYTF
.	TRBV5-1	TRBJ1-1	.	TGCGCCAGCAGCTTGACACGGGGGGCTGTAATAAATGAAGCTTTCTTT	CASSLTRGAVINEAFF
TRBD2	TRBV7-2	TRBJ2-1	.	TGTGCCAGCAGTCTAGCGGGGGGGGCCGATGAGCAGTTCTTC	CASSLAGGADEQFF
.	TRBV5-4	TRBJ2-5	.	TGTGCCAGCAGCTTGGGGCCGCAAGAGACCCAGTACTTC	CASSLGPQETQYF
TRBD1	TRBV18	TRBJ2-5	.	TGTGCCAGCTCACCAAGGGACAGCGGTGATGCTACCCAGTACTTC	CASSPRDSGDATQYF
TRBD1	TRBV27	TRBJ1-2	.	TGTGCCAGCAGTCCTCACCAGGACAGGGTATGGGGCTACACCTTC	CASSPHQDRVWGYTF
TRBD2	TRBV6-6	TRBJ2-7	once	TGTGCCAGCAGTGTAGCGGGAGGGCCCTACGAGCAGTACTTC	CASSVAGGPYEQYF
TRBD2	TRBV5-1	TRBJ2-1	.	TGCGCCAGCAGCTCACTAGCGGGAGGGTATGAGCAGTTCTTC	CASSSLAGGYEQFF
.	TRBV5-1	TRBJ2-1	.	TGCGCCAGCAGCTTGGCCCTCTCCAATGAGCAGTTCTTC	CASSLALSNEQFF
.	TRBV7-9	TRBJ2-3	.	TGTGCCAGCAGCTTTAGCCGTTACGATACGCAGTATTTT	CASSFSRYDTQYF
.	TRBV19	TRBJ1-2	.	TGTGCCAGTAGTACGGGGAGACGTGGCTACACCTTC	CASSTGRRGYTF
.	TRBV19	TRBJ2-2	.	TGTGCCAGTAGTCGCAACACCGGGGAGCTGTTTTTT	CASSRNTGELFF
.	TRBV9	TRBJ2-5	.	TGTGCCAGCAGCGTGATGATCTTCGGGGACGAGACCCAGTACTTC	CASSVMIFGDETQYF
TRBD1	TRBV28	TRBJ1-1	.	TGTGCCAGCAGTACCCAAACGACAGGGCTTACTGCAGCTTTCTTT	CASSTQTTGLTAAFF
.	TRBV6-1	TRBJ1-1	.	TGTGCCACCACCGGGGGACGGACTGAAGCTTTCTTT	CATTGGRTEAFF
.	TRBV7-2	TRBJ1-1	.	TGTGCCAGCAGCTCAACAACAGGGATGAACACTGAAGCTTTCTTT	CASSSTTGMNTEAFF
.	TRBV28	TRBJ1-5	.	TGTGCCACCTCAGGGGTCGTTCAGCCCCAGCATTTT	CATSGVVQPQHF
.	TRBV20-1	TRBJ2-5	.	TGCAGTGCTAGAGAATCGGAGACCCAGTACTTC	CSARESETQYF
.	TRBV29-1	TRBJ1-4	.	TGCAGCGCAAGGACGGGTGAAAAACTGTTTTTT	CSARTGEKLFF
.	TRBV10-3	TRBJ2-3	.	TGTGCCATCAGTGACAGGGGCGGTGGCGGTACGCAGTATTTT	CAISDRGGGGTQYF
.	TRBV4-2	TRBJ2-3	.	TGTGCCAGCAGCCAAGAAATCAGTCAGGGATGGGCAGATACGCAGTATTTT	CASSQEISQGWADTQYF
TRBD1	TRBV7-8	TRBJ1-6	.	TGTGCCAGCAGCAGCCAAGGGGGCAGATATTCACCCCTCCACTTT	CASSSQGGRYSPLHF
TRBD1	TRBV27	TRBJ2-7	.	TGTGCCAGCAGTCCGATGACAGGGAACCTAATACAGTACTTC	CASSPMTGNLIQYF
TRBD2	TRBV30	TRBJ2-1	.	TGTGCCTGGAGTGTACCCTTCGTAGTTCGGGGGGACGGATACAATGAGCAGTTCTTC	CAWSVPFVVRGDGYNEQFF